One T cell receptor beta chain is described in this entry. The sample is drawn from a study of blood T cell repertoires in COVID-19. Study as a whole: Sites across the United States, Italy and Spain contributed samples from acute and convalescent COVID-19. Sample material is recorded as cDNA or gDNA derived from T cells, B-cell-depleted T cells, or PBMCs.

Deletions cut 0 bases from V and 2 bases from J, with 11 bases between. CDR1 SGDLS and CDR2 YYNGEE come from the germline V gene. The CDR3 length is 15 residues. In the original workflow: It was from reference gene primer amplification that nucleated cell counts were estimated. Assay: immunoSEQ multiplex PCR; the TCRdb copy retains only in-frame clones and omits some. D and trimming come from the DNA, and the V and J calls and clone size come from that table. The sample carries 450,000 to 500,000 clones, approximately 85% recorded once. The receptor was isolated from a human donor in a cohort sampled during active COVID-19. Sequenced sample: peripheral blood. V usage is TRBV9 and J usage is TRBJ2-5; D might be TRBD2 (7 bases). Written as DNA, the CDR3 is TGTGCCAGCAGCGTAGGAGAGGGGGGGCAAGAGACCCAGTACTTC. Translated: CASSVGEGGQETQYF.